This T cell receptor beta chain was sequenced for a study of cytomegalovirus exposure and HLA in healthy donors. Study results and limitations: Most of the TCR beta V segments (in an earlier analysis) were productive either about 90% or about 30% of the time. It was reportedly the case that the classifier diagnosed cytomegalovirus status with high specificity and sensitivity. HLA alleles showed associations with 16,951 TCR beta sequences in a later analysis, at a 0.05 false discovery rate. Presence/absence analyses took donor sequencing depth as roughly uniform.

Remarks on this clone: No antigen is known for it.

Use of 60 Vbeta and 13 Jbeta primers characterized the PCR. Some clones are missing from TCRdb's copy, which holds only in-frame ones; the method was immunoSEQ multiplex PCR. The sample consists of 250,000 to 350,000 clones, approximately 70% of them appearing once. This receptor was taken from a female donor in good health and CMV-seronegative. The sequencing sample was made of PBMCs.

The CDR3 DNA is TGCGCCAGCAGCTTGGGTGTAGGGACTAGCGGGAGGGCCAGTGAGCAGTTCTTC. Its protein product is CASSLGVGTSGRASEQFF. The rearrangement links TRBV5-1 to TRBJ2-1; 16 bases map to TRBD2. The CDR3 length is 18 residues. The germline V gene has CDR1 SGHRS and CDR2 YFSETQ. After removal of 0 bases from V and 9 bases from J, the junction contained 9 bases not matched to a gene.